Below, one T cell receptor (beta chain) is given with its context. Its specificity is unknown. The time point: new active TB diagnosis, blood taken before or within 7 days of starting treatment. Active tuberculosis patients were new diagnoses, HIV-seronegative, South African, and aged 18 years or older. Germline CDR1 SGHKS, CDR2 YYEKEE (reference sequence). The CDR3 totals 15 residues. The V end lost 4 bases, the J end lost 7 bases, and 15 bases lay between the germline ends. This specimen belongs to a study of T cells in tuberculosis. Study background: Samples predate treatment or fall within its first 7 days. Findings and limits, study-wide: Selection depended on which cryopreserved specimens were available. Using the GMM-specific repertoire gave around 88% accuracy versus approximately 66% with motifs.

This table comes from immunoSEQ multiplex PCR, and its TCRdb copy is limited to in-frame clones, with some not included. The sample contains tens of thousands of clones, roughly 94% of which appear only once. The source material was PBMCs, sampled at tuberculosis diagnosis. The chain is built from TRBV5-5 and TRBJ1-6; D perhaps matches TRBD1 (5 bases). The receptor was isolated from an adult with tuberculosis. In DNA, the CDR3 is TGTGCCAGCAGCACCGGGGGACTGGTGAATTCACCCCTCCACTTT. Its protein product is CASSTGGLVNSPLHF. Complete variable domain (other parts from reference TRBV5-5 and TRBJ1-6): DAGVTQSPTHLIKTRGQQVTLRCSPISGHKSVSWYQQVLGQGPQFIFQYYEKEERGRGNFPDRFSARQFPNYSSELNVNALLLGDSALYLCASSTGGLVNSPLHFGNGTRLTVT.